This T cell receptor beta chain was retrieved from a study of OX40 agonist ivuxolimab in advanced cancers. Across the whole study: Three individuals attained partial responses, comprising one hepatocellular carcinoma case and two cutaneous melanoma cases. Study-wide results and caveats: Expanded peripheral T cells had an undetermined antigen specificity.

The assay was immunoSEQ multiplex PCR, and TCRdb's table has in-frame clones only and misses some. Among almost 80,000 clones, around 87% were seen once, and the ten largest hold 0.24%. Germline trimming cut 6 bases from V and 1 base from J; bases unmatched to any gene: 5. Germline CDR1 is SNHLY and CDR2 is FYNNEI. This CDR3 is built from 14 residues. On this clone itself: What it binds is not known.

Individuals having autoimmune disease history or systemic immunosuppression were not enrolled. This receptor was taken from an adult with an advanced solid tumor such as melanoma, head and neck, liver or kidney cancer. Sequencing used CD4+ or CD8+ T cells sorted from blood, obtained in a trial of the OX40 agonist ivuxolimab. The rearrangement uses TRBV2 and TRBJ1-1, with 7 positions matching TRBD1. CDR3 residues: CASRKGQTNTEAFF. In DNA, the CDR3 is TGTGCCAGCAGGAAGGGACAGACGAACACTGAAGCTTTCTTT.